These 20 T cell receptor beta chains originate from one sample sequenced in a study of blood T cell repertoires in COVID-19. Produced via immunoSEQ multiplex PCR; TCRdb's table is partial and in-frame only. The table has roughly 240,000 clones, roughly 85% seen once. Sequenced input: PBMCs or T cells enriched from blood (not recorded which). The receptors derive from a woman between 45 and 60 years old with acute COVID-19.

CDR3 coding DNA: TGTGCCAGCAGTCTCCTTAATTCACCCCTCCACTTT. Translation: CASSLLNSPLHF. The chain is built from TRBV6-5 and TRBJ1-6; D not certain. Trimming left V 5 bases short and J 6 bases short, with 5 bases between. Germline CDR1 and CDR2: MNHEY and SVGAGI. CDR3 size: 12 residues.

The chain couples TRBV7-9 to TRBJ2-5; 9 bases map to TRBD2. The CDR3 extends over 16 amino acids. V lost 8 bases to trimming and J lost 5 bases; unmatched junction nucleotides: 15. Per germline, CDR1 SEHNR and CDR2 FQNEAQ (reference sequence). CDR3 DNA: TGTGCCAGCGGATCGAGCGGGGGGAAACTATTGGAGACCCAGTACTTC. It encodes CASGSSGGKLLETQYF.

The rearrangement joins TRBV25-1 to TRBJ1-2, with 8 nucleotides matching TRBD1. Per the germline V gene, CDR1 is MGHDK and CDR2 is SYGVNS. The CDR3 runs to 13 residues. The V gene end was trimmed by 3 bases and the J gene end by 4 bases; junction bases not matched to a gene: 1. For the CDR3, the DNA is TGTGCCAGCAGTGATGGGACAGGCTATGGCTACACCTTC. Residues: CASSDGTGYGYTF.

Note on this clone: The junction shows a germline mismatch at one end, possibly a read error. The chain recombines TRBV7-7 with TRBJ2-1; TRBD1 aligns across 9 bases. CDR1 SSHAT and CDR2 FNYEAQ come from the germline V gene (reference sequence). This CDR3 comprises 13 residues. The CDR3 bases are TGTGCTAGCAGCCGGGACAGGGTTAATGAGCAGTTCTTC. This translates into CASSRDRVNEQFF.

This sequence joins TRBV10-3 and TRBJ2-5, with TRBD2 matching over 8 bases. V was pared by 3 bases and J by 4 bases, with 7 bases of the junction left unmatched. The CDR3 is made up of 15 amino acids. Germline V gene lookup returns CDR1 ENHRY and CDR2 SYGVKD. For the CDR3, the DNA is TGTGCCATCAGTGACAGCGGGGGCCAGGTAGAGACCCAGTACTTC. Protein: CAISDSGGQVETQYF.

This rearrangement joins TRBV19 to TRBJ1-1; D is unresolved. Between the trimmed V and J ends, which lost 3 bases and 1 base, there was a span of 3 bases. Germline loops: CDR1 LNHDA, CDR2 SQIVND (reference sequence). This CDR3 has 12 amino acids. CDR3 DNA sequence: TGTGCCAGTAGTATGGCGAACACTGAAGCTTTCTTT. Amino acids: CASSMANTEAFF. The whole variable domain, remainder taken from reference TRBV19 and TRBJ1-1, is DGGITQSPKYLFRKEGQNVTLSCEQNLNHDAMYWYRQDPGQGLRLIYYSQIVNDFQKGDIAEGYSVSREKKESFPLTVTSAQKNPTAFYLCASSMANTEAFFGQGTRLTVV.

Only one count was recorded for this clone. The chain carries TRBV28 and TRBJ2-7; 8 positions match TRBD1. This CDR3 has 13 amino acids. The V gene's germline CDR1 is MDHEN and CDR2 SYDVKM. The V gene end was trimmed by 4 bases and the J gene end by 5 bases; junction bases not matched to a gene: 4. CDR3 residues: CASSSGQADEQYF. The CDR3 DNA reads TGTGCCAGCAGTTCGGGACAGGCAGACGAGCAGTACTTC.

The chain joins TRBV4-3 to TRBJ1-4; 10 bases match TRBD1. The CDR3 runs 14 residues. The V and J ends lost 4 bases and 8 bases, in that order; junction bases with no gene match: 4. Germline V gives CDR1 LGHNA, CDR2 YSLEER. The CDR3 nucleotides are TGCGCCAGCAGCCCGGGACAGGGGCGCGAAAAACTGTTTTTT. This encodes CASSPGQGREKLFF.

The chain uses TRBV7-2 and TRBJ2-3, with 8 positions matching TRBD1. The CDR3 extends over 14 amino acids. With 4 bases clipped from V and 2 bases from J, the junction kept 2 bases outside the gene matches. Looked up from germline, CDR1 is SGHTA and CDR2 is FQGNSA. CDR3 nucleotide sequence: TGTGCCAGCAGCTACCAGGGGGCCACAGATACGCAGTATTTT. It translates to CASSYQGATDTQYF.

CDR3 region: CATSKRDRQETQYF. For the CDR3, the DNA is TGTGCCACCAGCAAACGGGACAGACAAGAGACCCAGTACTTC. This rearrangement joins TRBV15 to TRBJ2-5, with TRBD1 identical over 7 bases. From germline, CDR1 is LNHNV and CDR2 YYDKDF (reference sequence). The CDR3 length is 14 residues. With V trimmed by 4 bases and J by 2 bases, 4 bases remained unmatched.

The V and J genes are TRBV5-4 and TRBJ1-3, with 10 bases fitting TRBD1. The ends lost 4 bases at V and 2 bases at J; junction bases unmatched: 9. Germline V gene lookup returns CDR1 SGHNT and CDR2 YYREEE (reference sequence). The CDR3 spans 17 residues. The CDR3 spells CASSVGGQGVTGNTIYF. In nucleotides, the CDR3 is TGTGCCAGCAGCGTCGGCGGACAGGGGGTGACTGGAAACACCATATATTTT.

The chain has TRBV19 and TRBJ1-1, with D perhaps TRBD1 (5 bases). Trimming removed 4 bases from V and 3 bases from J, with 12 bases in between. Germline CDR1 LNHDA, CDR2 SQIVND (reference sequence). The CDR3 sequence is 14 residues long. The CDR3 DNA reads TGTGCCAGTAGTAAGAGGACGGGGGACACTGAAGCTTTCTTT. Protein sequence: CASSKRTGDTEAFF.

This rearrangement joins TRBV5-8 to TRBJ1-1; 8 nucleotides match TRBD1. Germline loops: CDR1 SGHTS, CDR2 YDEGEE. This CDR3 has 14 amino acids. The trim removed 4 bases at V and 6 bases at J, leaving 8 bases unmatched. The CDR3 sequence is CASSHRGISAEAFF. In DNA form, the CDR3 reads TGTGCCAGCAGCCACAGGGGGATAAGCGCTGAAGCTTTCTTT.

This sequence joins TRBV7-2 and TRBJ2-7; D is ambiguous. This CDR3 spans 14 amino acids. Trimming left V 0 bases short and J 6 bases short, with 12 bases between. CDR1 is SGHTA and CDR2 is FQGNSA in the germline V gene. The chain's CDR3 is CASSLAAPPTEQYF. CDR3 DNA sequence: TGTGCCAGCAGCTTAGCGGCTCCCCCAACCGAGCAGTACTTC.

J is TRBJ1-5 and V is TRBV15; D is possibly TRBD1 (6 bases). The CDR3 has 15 amino acids. CDR1 LNHNV and CDR2 YYDKDF come from the germline V gene (reference sequence). Trimming stripped 6 bases from V and 3 bases from J, with 15 bases between. CDR3 sequence reads: CATRTTGFLNQPQHF. In nucleotides, the CDR3 is TGTGCCACCAGGACGACAGGCTTCCTCAATCAGCCCCAGCATTTT. Full variable domain (missing parts from reference TRBV15 and TRBJ1-5): DAMVIQNPRYQVTQFGKPVTLSCSQTLNHNVMYWYQQKSSQAPKLLFHYYDKDFNNEADTPDNFQSRRPNTSFCFLDIRSPGLGDTAMYLCATRTTGFLNQPQHFGDGTRLSIL.

The V call is TRBV27, the J call TRBJ1-1; maybe TRBD1 (6 bases). Trimming removed 7 bases at V and 7 bases at J, with 10 bases between. The CDR3 runs to 11 residues. The germline gives CDR1 MNHEY, CDR2 SMNVEV (reference sequence). The CDR3 region is CASTGGREAFF. The CDR3 DNA is TGTGCCAGCACGGGGGGCCGTGAAGCTTTCTTT.

This clone was seen more than once but under ten times. The V and J genes are TRBV5-6 and TRBJ2-5; TRBD2 is a possible D gene (6 bases). Germline CDR1 SGHDT, CDR2 YYEEEE. This CDR3 contains 14 residues. Trimming took off 4 bases at V and 4 bases at J, with 14 bases between the two ends. Here the CDR3 DNA reads TGTGCCAGCAGCCGCCTTGGTAGCGGAGAGACCCAGTACTTC. As protein: CASSRLGSGETQYF.

The V and J genes are TRBV7-2 and TRBJ2-3; TRBD2 agrees at 16 bases. Germline V CDR1 and CDR2: SGHTA, FQGNSA. V shed 4 bases, J shed 5 bases, and the junction held 9 bases outside the gene matches. The CDR3 consists of 18 residues. The CDR3 DNA is TGTGCCAGCAGCTCGTATGCCGGGACTAGCGGGGGGGGAGATACGCAGTATTTT. It yields the protein CASSSYAGTSGGGDTQYF.

This chain links TRBV5-8 with TRBJ2-4; 8 bases match TRBD1. The CDR3 sequence is 20 residues long. Trimming at V came to 0 bases and at J to 0 bases, leaving 14 bases not matched to a gene. Per the germline V gene, CDR1 is SGHTS and CDR2 is YDEGEE. The CDR3 loop is CASSLAVGQGPELAKNIQYF. CDR3 nucleotides: TGTGCCAGCAGCTTGGCCGTAGGACAGGGACCCGAGCTAGCCAAAAACATTCAGTACTTC.

The rearrangement joins TRBV10-3 to TRBJ2-7; the D gene is possibly TRBD1 (6 bases). The CDR3 consists of 20 residues. Deletions cut 0 bases from V and 1 base from J, with 25 bases between. Germline CDR1 is ENHRY and CDR2 is SYGVKD. As DNA, the CDR3 is TGTGCCATCAGTGAGTCGATCAAAGACAGGCCAATGCACCCGTCCTACGAGCAGTACTTC. Its translation: CAISESIKDRPMHPSYEQYF.